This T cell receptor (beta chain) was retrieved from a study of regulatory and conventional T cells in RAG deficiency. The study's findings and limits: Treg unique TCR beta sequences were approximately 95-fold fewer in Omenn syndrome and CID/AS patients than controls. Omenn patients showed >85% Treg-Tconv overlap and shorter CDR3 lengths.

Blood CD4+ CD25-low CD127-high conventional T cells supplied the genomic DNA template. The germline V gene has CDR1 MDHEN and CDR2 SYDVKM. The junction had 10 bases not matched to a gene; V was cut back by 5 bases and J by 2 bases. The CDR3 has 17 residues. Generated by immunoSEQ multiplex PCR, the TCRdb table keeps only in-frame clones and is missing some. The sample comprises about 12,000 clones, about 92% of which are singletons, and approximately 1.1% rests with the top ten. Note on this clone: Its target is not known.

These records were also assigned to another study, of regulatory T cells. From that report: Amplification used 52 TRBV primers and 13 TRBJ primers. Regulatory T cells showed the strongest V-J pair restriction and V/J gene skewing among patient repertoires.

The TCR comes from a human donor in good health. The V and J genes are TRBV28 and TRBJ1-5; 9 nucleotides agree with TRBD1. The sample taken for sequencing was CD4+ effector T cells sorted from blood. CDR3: CASSGGNRQGGNQPQHF. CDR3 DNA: TGTGCCAGCAGTGGGGGGAACCGACAGGGGGGCAATCAGCCCCAGCATTTT.